This entry features one TCR beta chain sequence. The V and J ends lost 6 bases and 3 bases respectively, with 8 bases between them. CDR3 length: 12 residues. Germline V gene lookup returns CDR1 MRHNA and CDR2 SNTAGT. Per the original methods: Counts of nucleated cells, estimated from reference gene primer amplification, were obtained. Generated by immunoSEQ multiplex PCR, the TCRdb table keeps only in-frame clones and is missing some. V and J calls and clone size are copied from that table; D and trimming were computed from the DNA. This repertoire shows 97,000 or so clones, just over 90% found once; its top ten account for 1.5% to 2%. The data are from a study of blood T cell repertoires in COVID-19. Study in general: The samples span acute and convalescent COVID-19 from the United States, Italy and Spain.

This sequence joins TRBV6-4 and TRBJ1-1; D uncertain. The sequenced sample consisted of peripheral blood. The TCR comes from a man between 60 and 75 years old with acute or convalescent COVID-19. CDR3: CASRHGDTEAFF. The CDR3 bases are TGTGCCAGCAGACACGGGGACACTGAAGCTTTCTTT.